This TCR beta chain was captured in a study of cytomegalovirus exposure and HLA in healthy donors. Libraries were prepared by immunoSEQ multiplex PCR; TCRdb keeps only in-frame clonotypes and omits some of them. The sample contains 150,000 to 180,000 clones, 70% to 90% of which appear only once. The sequenced material came from PBMCs. The clonotype was recovered from a man between 18 and 35 years old in good health and CMV-seropositive.

Here the CDR3 DNA reads TGTGCCAGCAGTGCTAGCGGGAGGACCGGGGAGCTGTTTTTT. Translating it yields CASSASGRTGELFF. J is TRBJ2-2 and V is TRBV6-5; 11 bases are shared with TRBD2. Germline CDR1 MNHEY, CDR2 SVGAGI. This CDR3 has 14 residues. With V trimmed by 5 bases and J by 5 bases, 1 base remained unmatched.